What follows is one TCR beta chain and its context. As yet, its antigen is unknown. V shed 5 bases and J shed 3 bases, with 11 bases lying between them. CDR3 size: 14 residues. CDR1 MNHEY and CDR2 SMNVEV come from the germline V gene (reference sequence). These data belong to a study of blood T cells in healthy people across ages. Study-wide results and caveats: Not knowing donor CMV status may have confounded expanded clonotype changes.

Next came a second PCR, run for 7 to 11 cycles, which used a sample-barcoded 5' primer along with a J-beta primer mix. TCRdb independently ran MiXCR on the 5' RACE reads; one entry per CDR3 protein. The sample has about 900,000 distinct CDR3 sequences, approximately 59% seen once. The chain carries TRBV27 and TRBJ2-1; no reliable D call. Source material: blood. This TCR was sampled from a man between 25 and 39 years old in good health. CDR3 residues: CASSGWEFYNEQFF. Here the CDR3 DNA reads TGTGCCAGCAGTGGGTGGGAATTCTACAATGAGCAGTTCTTC.